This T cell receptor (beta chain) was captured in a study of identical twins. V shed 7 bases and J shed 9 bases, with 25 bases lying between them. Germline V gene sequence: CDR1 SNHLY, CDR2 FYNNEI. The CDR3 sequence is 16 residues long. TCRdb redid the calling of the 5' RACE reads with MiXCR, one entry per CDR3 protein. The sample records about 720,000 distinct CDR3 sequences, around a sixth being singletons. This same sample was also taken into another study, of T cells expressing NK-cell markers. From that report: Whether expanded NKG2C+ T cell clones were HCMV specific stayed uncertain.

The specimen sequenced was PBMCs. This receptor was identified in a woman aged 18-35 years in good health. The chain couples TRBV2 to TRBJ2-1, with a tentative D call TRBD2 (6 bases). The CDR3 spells CASTYFGGLPEGEQFF. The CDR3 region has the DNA TGTGCCAGCACCTACTTCGGGGGACTCCCCGAAGGTGAGCAGTTCTTC.